Following are 18 T cell receptor beta chains from one sample sequenced in a study of beta chain features in type 1 diabetes. For these TCRs, the target antigens are not known. Expressed TCRB transcripts were sequenced, since all the RNA that had been isolated was reverse transcribed. The table came from immunoSEQ multiplex PCR; TCRdb's copy has only in-frame clones and leaves some out. The data contain some 14,000 clones, more than 55% of them singletons. Study results and caveats: People with Type 1 diabetes carried modestly yet significantly shorter TCRB CDR3s in all four CD4+ subsets.

The source material was stem cell memory CD4+ T cells from blood. The receptor set was obtained from a young woman with type 1 diabetes.

This clone appeared a single time. V is TRBV10-3 and J is TRBJ2-3, with a possible D match to TRBD2 (6 bases). The CDR3 contains 13 residues. Trimming left V 6 bases short and J 6 bases short, with 13 bases between. In germline, CDR1 is ENHRY, CDR2 SYGVKD. The CDR3 reads CAISGSLSDTQYF. The CDR3 bases are TGTGCCATCAGCGGGAGTTTATCGGATACGCAGTATTTT.

The chain has TRBV6-5 and TRBJ2-3; D gene uncertain. This CDR3 contains 14 residues. Trimming left V 0 bases short and J 3 bases short, with 7 bases between. CDR1 is MNHEY, CDR2 SVGAGI, per germline. In DNA form, the CDR3 reads TGTGCCAGCAGTTACTCCTACGGTACAGATACGCAGTATTTT. Protein product: CASSYSYGTDTQYF.

This clone was seen a few times. The V gene is TRBV28, the J gene TRBJ2-7; D remains unclear. The CDR3 has 11 residues. From germline, CDR1 is MDHEN and CDR2 SYDVKM. Trimming left V 5 bases short and J 4 bases short, with 6 bases between. CDR3 coding DNA: TGTGCCAGCAGTACAAAATACGAGCAGTACTTC. This sequence encodes CASSTKYEQYF. The full variable domain, in which reference TRBV28 and TRBJ2-7 provide the parts outside the CDR3, is DVKVTQSSRYLVKRTGEKVFLECVQDMDHENMFWYRQDPGLGLRLIYFSYDVKMKEKGDIPEGYSVSREKKERFSLILESASTNQTSMYLCASSTKYEQYFGPGTRLTVT.

The sample holds one count of this clone. The chain recombines TRBV4-3 with TRBJ1-1; D is undetermined. CDR3 length: 15 residues. From germline, CDR1 is LGHNA and CDR2 YSLEER. Trimming shortened V by 2 bases and J by 0 bases, and 10 bases separated the two germline ends. CDR3 DNA sequence: TGCGCCAGCAGCCAACAGGCCGGATTGAACACTGAAGCTTTCTTT. Translated, it gives CASSQQAGLNTEAFF.

The chain is built from TRBV18 and TRBJ2-7; no clear D gene. The V gene's germline CDR1 is KGHSH and CDR2 LQKENI. V was cut by 2 bases and J by 5 bases, with 16 bases left in between. The CDR3 contains 15 residues. Written as DNA, the CDR3 is TGTGCCAGCTCACCAGGGCTGGTGGTGTCGGACGAGCAGTACTTC. It yields the protein CASSPGLVVSDEQYF.

This chain connects TRBV21-1 to TRBJ2-5; TRBD1, the table's D call, lacks a check against the DNA. TRBV21-1 represents a pseudogene. The CDR3 extends over 18 amino acids. CDR3 residues: CASSKETLEQGNQETQYF. Written as DNA, the CDR3 is TGTGCCAGCAGCAAAGAAACTCTGGAACAGGGAAACCAAGAGACCCAGTACTTC.

V gene TRBV5-6 combines with J gene TRBJ2-2; weak D call: TRBD2 (5 bases). The CDR3 is 12 residues long. The germline V gene encodes CDR1 SGHDT and CDR2 YYEEEE. Trimming took 6 bases from V and 3 from J, leaving 6 bases between them. The DNA for the CDR3 is TGTGCCAGCAAGCGGTACACCGGGGAGCTGTTTTTT. Amino acid sequence: CASKRYTGELFF. The full variable domain, in which reference TRBV5-6 and TRBJ2-2 provide the parts outside the CDR3, is DAGVTQSPTHLIKTRGQQVTLRCSPKSGHDTVSWYQQALGQGPQFIFQYYEEEERQRGNFPDRFSGHQFPNYSSELNVNALLLGDSALYLCASKRYTGELFFGEGSRLTVL.

The chain recombines TRBV6-5 with TRBJ2-7; 7 nucleotides match TRBD2. Germline CDR1 is MNHEY and CDR2 is SVGAGI. The CDR3 sequence is 15 residues long. Trimming took 5 bases from V and 6 from J; bases not matched to a gene: 13. The CDR3 sequence: CASSTLGAGASEQYF. The CDR3 DNA follows: TGTGCCAGCAGTACCCTCGGGGCGGGAGCTAGCGAGCAGTACTTC.

There are a few counts of this clone. The CDR3 is CASSPQDRIYDGYTF. The CDR3 nucleotides read TGTGCCAGCTCACCGCAGGACAGGATTTACGATGGCTACACCTTC. The chain combines TRBV18 with TRBJ1-2; 7 nucleotides agree with TRBD1. The CDR3 consists of 15 residues. Germline-derived CDR1 and CDR2 are KGHSH and LQKENI. V lost 3 bases, J lost 6 bases, and 10 bases stayed unmatched.

This chain joins TRBV6-5 and TRBJ2-7, with 8 bases fitting TRBD2. Germline V lookup: CDR1 MNHEY, CDR2 SVGAGI. Trimming removed 10 bases from V and 2 bases from J; junction bases left unmatched: 7. This CDR3 comprises 13 residues. Written as DNA, the CDR3 is TGTGCCACCCGAGAGCGGGGGCCCTACGAGCAGTACTTC. This gives the protein CATRERGPYEQYF.

This clone was recorded only once. This chain joins TRBV7-2 and TRBJ2-1; D is unresolved. V shed 5 bases and J shed 8 bases, with 16 bases lying between them. Germline V gene sequence: CDR1 SGHTA, CDR2 FQGNSA. There are 14 residues in the CDR3. For the CDR3, the DNA is TGTGCCAGCAGCACAAAGTCCGGGTACCATGAGCAGTTCTTC. The encoded protein is CASSTKSGYHEQFF.

This clone was counted a few times. CDR3 residues: CASSQNQGAPYGYTF. Here the CDR3 DNA reads TGTGCCAGCAGCCAGAATCAGGGGGCGCCTTATGGCTACACCTTC. The V and J genes are TRBV7-9 and TRBJ1-2, with 8 positions matching TRBD1. The CDR3 is 15 amino acids. Germline CDR1 is SEHNR and CDR2 is FQNEAQ (reference sequence). V lost 5 bases, J lost 5 bases, and 10 bases stayed unmatched.

The V gene is TRBV5-1, the J gene TRBJ2-7; TRBD1 matches 7 bases. The CDR3 sequence is 14 residues long. From germline, CDR1 is SGHRS and CDR2 YFSETQ. V lost 4 bases, J lost 0 bases, and 4 bases stayed unmatched. CDR3 sequence: CASSTGQASYEQYF. In DNA, the CDR3 is TGCGCCAGCAGCACAGGACAGGCCTCCTACGAGCAGTACTTC.

The chain is built from TRBV11-2 and TRBJ2-1; TRBD2 is a possible D gene (5 bases). Trimming took 1 base from V and 7 from J, leaving 20 bases between them. Germline CDR1 is SGHAT and CDR2 is FQNNGV. This CDR3 is 17 amino acids long. This CDR3 is CASSLGFLRGVRNEQFF. For the CDR3, the DNA is TGTGCCAGCAGCTTAGGTTTCTTACGGGGTGTTAGAAATGAGCAGTTCTTC.

The chain joins TRBV18 to TRBJ1-4; 9 bases fit TRBD1. The V and J ends lost 4 bases and 3 bases, in that order; junction bases with no gene match: 6. CDR3 length equals 16 residues. Germline CDR1 reads KGHSH; CDR2 reads LQKENI. CDR3 bases: TGTGCCAGCTCACGGAACGACAGGGGGTCTAATGAAAAACTGTTTTTT. It encodes CASSRNDRGSNEKLFF. The variable domain in full, with the rest retrieved from reference TRBV18 and TRBJ1-4, is NAGVMQNPRHLVRRRGQEARLRCSPMKGHSHVYWYRQLPEEGLKFMVYLQKENIIDESGMPKERFSAEFPKEGPSILRIQQVVRGDSAAYFCASSRNDRGSNEKLFFGSGTQLSVL.

The chain is built from TRBV30 and TRBJ1-5, with TRBD1 matching over 7 bases. In germline, CDR1 is GTSNPN, CDR2 SVGIG (reference sequence). With 1 base clipped from V and 6 bases from J, the junction kept 3 bases outside the gene matches. The CDR3 contains 13 residues. The CDR3 spells CAWSDYRGQPQHF. For the CDR3, the DNA is TGTGCCTGGAGTGACTACAGGGGTCAGCCCCAGCATTTT.

This sequence joins TRBV7-2 and TRBJ2-3; TRBD2 might be the D (6 bases). The CDR3 loop spans 14 amino acids. Trimming removed 6 bases from V and 4 bases from J, with 14 bases in between. Germline CDR1 is SGHTA and CDR2 is FQGNSA. The CDR3 here is CASRPGTSADTQYF. DNA of the CDR3: TGTGCCAGCAGACCCGGGACTTCCGCAGATACGCAGTATTTT.

J is TRBJ2-1 and V is TRBV11-3; 11 bases map to TRBD2. Germline values: CDR1 SGHNT, CDR2 YENEEA. The CDR3 consists of 17 residues. The junction had 9 bases not matched to a gene; V was cut back by 1 base and J by 7 bases. The CDR3 region is CASSLGSLAGGENEQFF. In DNA form, the CDR3 reads TGTGCCAGCAGCTTAGGATCCCTAGCGGGGGGAGAGAATGAGCAGTTCTTC.